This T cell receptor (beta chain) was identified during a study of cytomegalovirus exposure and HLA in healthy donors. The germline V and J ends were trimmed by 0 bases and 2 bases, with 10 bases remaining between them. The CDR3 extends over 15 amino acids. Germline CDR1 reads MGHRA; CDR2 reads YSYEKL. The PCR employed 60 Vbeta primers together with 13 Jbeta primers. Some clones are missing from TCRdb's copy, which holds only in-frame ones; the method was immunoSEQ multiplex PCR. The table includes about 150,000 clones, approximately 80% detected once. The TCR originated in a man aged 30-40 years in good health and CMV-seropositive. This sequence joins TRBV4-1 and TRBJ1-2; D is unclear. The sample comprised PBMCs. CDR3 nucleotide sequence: TGCGCCAGCAGCCAAGATCGTAGTAACAACTATGGCTACACCTTC. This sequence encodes CASSQDRSNNYGYTF.